This entry lists 13 T cell receptor beta chains sequenced from one sample in a study of regulatory T cells in long-lasting Graves disease. Arm-PCR of CDR3 regions and iRepertoire HTBI primers were the basis on which TCR beta libraries were built. From the multiplex PCR reads, TCRdb called clonotypes with MiXCR, one entry per CDR3 protein. The sample carries roughly 450,000 distinct CDR3 sequences, about 20% recorded once. Time point described: persistent/refractory GD, antithyroid drugs over 5 years with positive TRAb. PBMC RNA served as the TCR library source. Source: peripheral blood mononuclear cells (PBMCs), taken when the disease was refractory, from a patient treated with antithyroid drugs. These receptors were taken from a female donor with Graves disease.

This clonotype was seen ten or more times. The chain links TRBV24-1 to TRBJ2-5; a possible D gene is TRBD2 (5 bases). The germline V and J ends were trimmed by 0 bases and 2 bases, with 9 bases remaining between them. CDR1 is KGHDR, CDR2 SFDVKD, per germline. The CDR3 extends over 15 amino acids. The CDR3 spells CATSDLKLGQETQYF. CDR3 DNA sequence: TGTGCCACCAGTGATTTGAAACTAGGGCAAGAGACCCAGTACTTC.

This clonotype came up a few times. This chain joins TRBV5-1 and TRBJ2-7; weak D call: TRBD2 (5 bases). V was pared by 4 bases and J by 2 bases, with 19 bases between. Germline loops: CDR1 SGHRS, CDR2 YFSETQ. The CDR3 is 16 amino acids. The CDR3 region has the DNA TGCGCCAGCAGCCTGCAAGCGGCGGCGCGTCCCTACGAGCAGTACTTC. Amino acid sequence: CASSLQAAARPYEQYF.

This clonotype was detected a few times. This rearrangement joins TRBV6-1 to TRBJ2-4; D uncertain. The CDR3 covers 15 residues. V was cut by 2 bases and J by 4 bases, with 12 bases left in between. Germline V lookup: CDR1 MNHNS, CDR2 SASEGT. CDR3: CASSERRPIKNIQYF. The CDR3 nucleotides are TGTGCCAGCAGTGAACGACGTCCAATAAAAAACATTCAGTACTTC.

The V gene is TRBV5-4, the J gene TRBJ2-1, with 10 bases fitting TRBD1. The trim removed 3 bases at V and 8 bases at J, leaving 5 bases unmatched. This CDR3 is 14 amino acids long. Germline CDR1 is SGHNT and CDR2 is YYREEE (reference sequence). This chain's CDR3 is CASSWRTGGHEQFF. The CDR3 DNA reads TGTGCCAGCAGCTGGAGGACAGGGGGTCATGAGCAGTTCTTC. The full variable domain, in which reference TRBV5-4 and TRBJ2-1 provide the parts outside the CDR3, is ETGVTQSPTHLIKTRGQQVTLRCSSQSGHNTVSWYQQALGQGPQFIFQYYREEENGRGNFPPRFSGLQFPNYSSELNVNALELDDSALYLCASSWRTGGHEQFFGPGTRLTVL.

The rearrangement links TRBV20-1 to TRBJ2-7; D remains unclear. The V and J ends lost 3 bases and 1 base respectively, with 10 bases between them. The germline CDR1 and CDR2 sequences are DFQATT and SNEGSKA (reference sequence). This CDR3 comprises 13 residues. CDR3 sequence reads: CSASKEPSYEQYF. The CDR3, as DNA: TGCAGTGCTAGTAAGGAGCCGTCCTACGAGCAGTACTTC.

The V and J genes are TRBV7-2 and TRBJ2-5; perhaps TRBD1 as D (5 bases). This CDR3 has 11 residues. Per the germline V gene, CDR1 is SGHTA and CDR2 is FQGNSA. Trimming cost V 4 bases and J 12 bases, with 12 bases left between them. CDR3 sequence (DNA): TGTGCCAGCAGCTCAGACAGCATCAAGTACTTC. Its translation is CASSSDSIKYF.

The chain has TRBV29-1 and TRBJ2-2; TRBD2 matches 11 bases. The length of the CDR3 is 15 residues. J lost 4 bases, V lost 5 bases, and 6 bases had no gene match. Germline V gene data show CDR1 as SQVTM and CDR2 as ANQGSEA. The CDR3 DNA reads as TGCAGCGTTCATACTAGCGGGAGACGCACCGGGGAGCTGTTTTTT. Translation: CSVHTSGRRTGELFF.

At least ten counts were recorded for this clonotype. This chain links TRBV24-1 with TRBJ2-5, with D perhaps TRBD1 (6 bases). The CDR3 runs to 14 residues. Germline CDR1 KGHDR, CDR2 SFDVKD. V lost 5 bases and J lost 5, with 14 bases in between. CDR3 sequence: CATSVQGLGETQYF. The CDR3 nucleotides are TGTGCCACCAGTGTTCAGGGGTTGGGGGAGACCCAGTACTTC.

The CDR3 sequence is CASSLASWGTGELFF. CDR3 nucleotide sequence: TGCGCCAGCAGCTTGGCCTCGTGGGGGACCGGGGAGCTGTTTTTT. The J gene is TRBJ2-2, the V gene TRBV5-1; D is perhaps TRBD1 or TRBD2 (5 bases each). The CDR3 extends over 15 amino acids. Looked up from germline, CDR1 is SGHRS and CDR2 is YFSETQ. Trimming took off 0 bases at V and 5 bases at J, with 11 bases between the two ends. Based on the CDR3 plus reference TRBV5-1 and TRBJ2-2, the full variable domain is KAGVTQTPRYLIKTRGQQVTLSCSPISGHRSVSWYQQTPGQGLQFLFEYFSETQRNKGNFPGRFSGRQFSNSRSEMNVSTLELGDSALYLCASSLASWGTGELFFGEGSRLTVL.

This clonotype was found many times. The chain couples TRBV6-5 to TRBJ1-4; perhaps TRBD1 as D (5 bases). V lost 2 bases and J lost 6, with 13 bases in between. This CDR3 contains 15 residues. Germline V gene lookup returns CDR1 MNHEY and CDR2 SVGAGI. The CDR3 here is CASSYLGALDEKLFF. The CDR3, as DNA: TGTGCCAGCAGTTACCTCGGGGCTCTCGATGAAAAACTGTTTTTT.

This clonotype was picked up many times. This chain joins TRBV29-1 and TRBJ2-5; D possibly corresponds to TRBD1 (5 bases). This CDR3 has 12 residues. Per germline, CDR1 SQVTM and CDR2 ANQGSEA. Trimming left V 4 bases short and J 5 bases short, with 11 bases between. CDR3 nucleotide sequence: TGCAGCGTTGTAGTGGGGCAGGAGACCCAGTACTTC. Residues: CSVVVGQETQYF.

The J gene is TRBJ1-6, the V gene TRBV27, with a possible D match to TRBD1 (5 bases). Germline V CDR1 and CDR2: MNHEY, SMNVEV (reference sequence). V was trimmed by 6 bases and J by 10 bases, leaving 16 bases between them. The CDR3 has 14 amino acids. Here the CDR3 reads CASSPGRGGSPLHF. CDR3 coding DNA: TGTGCCAGCAGCCCCGGGAGGGGTGGGTCACCCCTCCACTTT.

The chain joins TRBV5-6 to TRBJ2-5, with D perhaps TRBD2 (5 bases). Trimming left V 0 bases short and J 4 bases short, with 16 bases between. Germline V gene lookup returns CDR1 SGHDT and CDR2 YYEEEE. The CDR3 totals 16 residues. For the CDR3, the DNA is TGTGCCAGCAGCTTGGAGGTTCTAGCTTTCCGAGAGACCCAGTACTTC. This sequence encodes CASSLEVLAFRETQYF.